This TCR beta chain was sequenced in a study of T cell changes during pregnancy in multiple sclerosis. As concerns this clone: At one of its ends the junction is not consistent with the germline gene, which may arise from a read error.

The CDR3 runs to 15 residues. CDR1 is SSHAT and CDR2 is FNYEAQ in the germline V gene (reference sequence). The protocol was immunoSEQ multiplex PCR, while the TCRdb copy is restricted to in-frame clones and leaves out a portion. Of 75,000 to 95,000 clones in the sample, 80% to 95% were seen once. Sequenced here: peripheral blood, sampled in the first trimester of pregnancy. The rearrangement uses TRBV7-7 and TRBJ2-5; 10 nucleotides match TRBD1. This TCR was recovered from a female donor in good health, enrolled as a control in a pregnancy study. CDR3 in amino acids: CASSLGTGDQETQYF. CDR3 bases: TGTGCTAGCAGCTTAGGGACAGGGGATCAAGAGACCCAGTACTTC. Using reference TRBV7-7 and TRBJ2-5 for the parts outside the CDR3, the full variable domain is GAGVSQSPRYKVTKRGQDVTLRCDPISSHATLYWYQQALGQGPEFLTYFNYEAQPDKSGLPSDRFSAERPEGSISTLTIQRTEQRDSAMYRCASSLGTGDQETQYFGPGTRLLVL.